These 23 T cell receptor beta chains were sequenced from one sample in a study of beta chain features in type 1 diabetes. Study-wide points: TCRB CDR3 length was moderately but significantly reduced in all four CD4+ subsets of Type 1 diabetes patients.

The isolated RNA, all of it, was reverse transcribed, so expressed TCRB transcripts were what got sequenced. The assay was immunoSEQ multiplex PCR, and TCRdb's table has in-frame clones only and misses some. The sample holds under 300,000 clones; about a fifth are singletons and the top ten take approximately 0.029%. Their recognized antigens are unknown. Sample: naive CD4+ T cells from blood. The receptors were gathered from a woman between 35 and 50 years old with type 1 diabetes.

This clone was observed a few times. The chain joins TRBV7-2 to TRBJ2-1, with D unresolved. V lost 0 bases and J lost 9, with 12 bases in between. Germline V lookup: CDR1 SGHTA, CDR2 FQGNSA. This CDR3 spans 14 amino acids. The CDR3 region is CASSLARQVSEQFF. CDR3 DNA: TGTGCCAGCAGCTTAGCCCGGCAGGTTAGTGAGCAGTTCTTC. Looking up the rest from reference TRBV7-2 and TRBJ2-1 gives the full variable domain: GAGVSQSPSNKVTEKGKDVELRCDPISGHTALYWYRQSLGQGLEFLIYFQGNSAPDKSGLPSDRFSAERTGGSVSTLTIQRTQQEDSAVYLCASSLARQVSEQFFGPGTRLTVL.

V usage is TRBV9 and J usage is TRBJ1-2, with 9 bases fitting TRBD1. V was pared by 4 bases and J by 6 bases, with 7 bases of the junction left unmatched. The CDR3 has 14 amino acids. Germline V gene data show CDR1 as SGDLS and CDR2 as YYNGEE. CDR3 region: CASSPRDRDDGYTF. In DNA, the CDR3 is TGTGCCAGCAGCCCCCGGGACAGGGACGATGGCTACACCTTC.

To note about this clone: Other DNA sequences in this sample translate to the same CDR3. The chain recombines TRBV9 with TRBJ2-1; 9 positions agree with TRBD2. The CDR3 has 15 residues. V lost 4 bases, J lost 0 bases, and 2 bases stayed unmatched. CDR1 and CDR2 from the germline V gene are SGDLS and YYNGEE. The CDR3 sequence is CASSLSGSSYNEQFF. CDR3 nucleotide sequence: TGTGCCAGCAGCCTTAGCGGGAGCTCCTACAATGAGCAGTTCTTC. Full variable domain (outside the CDR3, taken from reference TRBV9 and TRBJ2-1): DSGVTQTPKHLITATGQRVTLRCSPRSGDLSVYWYQQSLDQGLQFLIQYYNGEERAKGNILERFSAQQFPDLHSELNLSSLELGDSALYFCASSLSGSSYNEQFFGPGTRLTVL.

Notes on this clone: The sample holds other DNA sequences that translate to the same CDR3. The chain combines TRBV5-1 with TRBJ1-2; D gene unclear. V was pared by 0 bases and J by 0 bases, with 6 bases between. The CDR3 consists of 14 residues. Germline loops: CDR1 SGHRS, CDR2 YFSETQ. The CDR3 reads CASSLDGANYGYTF. CDR3 DNA: TGCGCCAGCAGCTTGGACGGTGCTAACTATGGCTACACCTTC.

This clone has just a few counts. The rearrangement links TRBV4-1 to TRBJ1-5; 8 nucleotides agree with TRBD1. Germline-derived CDR1 and CDR2 are MGHRA and YSYEKL. V lost 0 bases and J lost 4; bases outside the gene matches: 5. The CDR3 runs 16 residues. Written as DNA, the CDR3 is TGCGCCAGCAGCCAAGATCTCCGGACAGGGAATCAGCCCCAGCATTTT. It encodes CASSQDLRTGNQPQHF.

This clone was observed a handful of times. This chain connects TRBV9 to TRBJ1-2; a weak D match, TRBD1 (5 bases). This CDR3 is built from 15 residues. Germline V gene data show CDR1 as SGDLS and CDR2 as YYNGEE. Trimming removed 0 bases at V and 3 bases at J, with 12 bases between. The CDR3 protein is CASSVDIRVDYGYTF. For the CDR3, the DNA is TGTGCCAGCAGCGTAGATATCAGGGTCGACTATGGCTACACCTTC.

This clone has only one observation. The V and J genes are TRBV7-3 and TRBJ2-5, with 8 bases matching TRBD2. The CDR3 is made up of 14 amino acids. From germline, CDR1 is SGHTA and CDR2 FQGTGA. J lost 4 bases, V lost 7 bases, and 8 bases had no gene match. The CDR3 DNA reads TGTGCCAGCAATCGGGAGGGGGGAGCAGAGACCCAGTACTTC. This codes for CASNREGGAETQYF.

This chain uses TRBV7-2 with TRBJ1-1; D gene unclear. The CDR3 extends over 14 amino acids. V lost 2 bases and J 1 base, leaving 8 bases between the germline ends. CDR1 and CDR2 from the germline V gene are SGHTA and FQGNSA. DNA of the CDR3: TGTGCCAGCAGCTTACATGGCAGGAACACTGAAGCTTTCTTT. Protein: CASSLHGRNTEAFF.

The chain has TRBV10-3 and TRBJ2-1; a possible D gene is TRBD2 (6 bases). This CDR3 spans 12 amino acids. The V and J ends lost 8 bases and 6 bases respectively, with 11 bases between them. CDR1 and CDR2 (germline): ENHRY, SYGVKD. CDR3 region: CAIETSRNEQFF. CDR3 bases: TGTGCCATCGAGACTAGTCGCAATGAGCAGTTCTTC.

This sequence joins TRBV7-2 and TRBJ1-1; D is undetermined. Per germline, CDR1 SGHTA and CDR2 FQGNSA. CDR3 length: 13 amino acids. V lost 5 bases to trimming and J lost 3 bases, with 10 bases between them. CDR3 sequence reads: CASSAGPDTEAFF. The CDR3 nucleotides read TGTGCCAGCAGCGCCGGTCCGGACACTGAAGCTTTCTTT.

This clone was seen a handful of times. V and J are TRBV4-2 and TRBJ1-4; D is unresolved. Germline loops: CDR1 LGHNA, CDR2 YNFKEQ. V was shortened by 0 bases and J by 5 bases, with 7 bases between the two germline ends. The CDR3 has 14 residues. The chain's CDR3 is CASSQERANEKLFF. CDR3 DNA: TGTGCCAGCAGCCAAGAGAGAGCGAATGAAAAACTGTTTTTT.

This clone was found a few times. This chain links TRBV7-9 with TRBJ2-7, with a possible D match to TRBD1 (7 bases). Trimming removed 0 bases from V and 3 bases from J, with 9 bases in between. CDR1 SEHNR and CDR2 FQNEAQ come from the germline V gene (reference sequence). CDR3 length: 14 amino acids. CDR3 protein: CASSLARGVYEQYF. The CDR3 DNA sequence: TGTGCCAGCAGCTTAGCCAGGGGGGTCTACGAGCAGTACTTC.

V usage is TRBV11-2 and J usage is TRBJ2-2; D call uncertain. Deletions cut 7 bases from V and 9 bases from J, with 24 bases between. This CDR3 has 16 amino acids. Germline CDR1 and CDR2: SGHAT and FQNNGV. CDR3 residues: CASTVELSPEWRELFF. CDR3 DNA: TGTGCCAGCACCGTGGAGTTGAGCCCGGAGTGGCGGGAGCTGTTTTTT.

The chain has TRBV5-6 and TRBJ2-1; TRBD1 matches at 7 bases. Germline CDR1 is SGHDT and CDR2 is YYEEEE. The V and J ends lost 3 bases and 6 bases, in that order; junction bases with no gene match: 9. This CDR3 is 15 amino acids long. CDR3 residues: CASSSTGVPFNEQFF. The CDR3 DNA sequence: TGTGCCAGCAGCTCTACAGGGGTACCTTTCAATGAGCAGTTCTTC.

The V gene is TRBV6-5, the J gene TRBJ2-7; D might be TRBD1 (6 bases). CDR3 length equals 13 residues. Germline CDR1 reads MNHEY; CDR2 reads SVGAGI. The germline V and J ends were trimmed by 6 bases and 3 bases, with 12 bases remaining between them. The CDR3 sequence: CASSQGHYYEQYF. In nucleotides, the CDR3 is TGTGCCAGCAGCCAGGGACATTACTACGAGCAGTACTTC.

This clone occurred a few times. The gene calls are TRBV18 and TRBJ1-4; TRBD1 is a possible D gene (6 bases). The CDR3 totals 13 residues. Germline CDR1 and CDR2: KGHSH and LQKENI. Trimming cost V 2 bases and J 8 bases, with 9 bases left between them. CDR3 region: CASSPDRLEKLFF. CDR3 nucleotide sequence: TGTGCCAGCTCACCAGACAGGCTCGAAAAACTGTTTTTT.

This clone was found a few times. The CDR3 protein is CASSLGITYEQYF. In DNA, the CDR3 is TGTGCCAGCAGCTTAGGCATTACCTACGAGCAGTACTTC. The gene calls are TRBV7-3 and TRBJ2-7; D gene uncertain. V lost 2 bases and J lost 2, with 7 bases in between. The CDR3 totals 13 residues. Germline CDR1 SGHTA, CDR2 FQGTGA.

J is TRBJ1-1 and V is TRBV20-1, with no clear D. V gave up 8 bases and J gave up 2 bases, with 9 bases separating them. Germline V lookup: CDR1 DFQATT, CDR2 SNEGSKA (reference sequence). This CDR3 has 11 amino acids. In nucleotides, the CDR3 is TGCAGTCTCCTGGCCAACACTGAAGCTTTCTTT. Translation gives CSLLANTEAFF.

V and J are TRBV19 and TRBJ2-3; 8 bases are a match to TRBD2. J gave up 4 bases and V 3 bases, and 6 bases lay outside the gene matches. Germline loops: CDR1 LNHDA, CDR2 SQIVND (reference sequence). The CDR3 spans 15 residues. The CDR3 sequence: CASSMGLVISDTQYF. CDR3 nucleotide sequence: TGTGCCAGTAGTATGGGACTAGTTATATCAGATACGCAGTATTTT.

This rearrangement joins TRBV7-2 to TRBJ2-1, with 9 bases fitting TRBD1. The V and J ends lost 5 bases and 1 base, in that order; junction bases with no gene match: 9. Per germline, CDR1 SGHTA and CDR2 FQGNSA. The CDR3 runs 17 residues. CDR3 sequence: CASSPRTGAKSYNEQFF. The DNA of the CDR3 is TGTGCCAGCAGCCCTCGGACAGGGGCGAAATCCTACAATGAGCAGTTCTTC.

The V and J genes are TRBV7-8 and TRBJ1-2; D ambiguous. There are 11 residues in the CDR3. Germline V CDR1 and CDR2: SGHVS, FQNEAQ. The V gene lost 5 bases and the J gene lost 6 bases, with 7 bases spanning the gap. CDR3 loop: CASSEGDGYTF. The CDR3 DNA reads TGTGCCAGCAGCGAAGGAGATGGCTACACCTTC.

This clone was found a few times. The chain couples TRBV7-8 to TRBJ1-5, with TRBD1 as a possible D gene (5 bases). Trimming stripped 2 bases from V and 1 base from J, with 6 bases between. Germline V lookup: CDR1 SGHVS, CDR2 FQNEAQ. The CDR3 contains 14 residues. The CDR3, as DNA: TGTGCCAGCAGCTTAAGGGGAAGCAATCAGCCCCAGCATTTT. Protein: CASSLRGSNQPQHF.

This clone was seen a handful of times. The V and J genes are TRBV20-1 and TRBJ2-7; possibly TRBD1 for D (6 bases). This CDR3 spans 11 amino acids. V was pared by 6 bases and J by 4 bases, with 10 bases between. Germline V lookup: CDR1 DFQATT, CDR2 SNEGSKA (reference sequence). The CDR3 region has the DNA TGCAGTGCGATCAGGGGTTACGAGCAGTACTTC. Translated: CSAIRGYEQYF.